This T cell receptor (beta chain) was recovered during a study of beta chain features in type 1 diabetes. Study observations and caveats: People with Type 1 diabetes carried modestly yet significantly shorter TCRB CDR3s in all four CD4+ subsets.

As every portion of the isolated RNA was reverse transcribed, the sequencing read expressed TCRB transcripts. Sequenced by immunoSEQ multiplex PCR; TCRdb stores in-frame clones only, minus some. The sample records 300,000 to 350,000 clones, approximately 13% being singletons. About this clone: The antigen remains unidentified.

This CDR3 has 15 residues. Losses at the gene ends were 4 bases for V and 1 base for J; bases not matched to a gene: 9. CDR1 is GTSNPN, CDR2 SVGIG, per germline (reference sequence). The chain links TRBV30 to TRBJ1-2; 7 bases fit TRBD1. The sample taken for sequencing was naive CD4+ T cells from blood. This sequence originates from a woman younger than 30 with type 1 diabetes. Here the CDR3 DNA reads TGTGCCTGGACACAAATGACAGGGAGTAACTATGGCTACACCTTC. This codes for CAWTQMTGSNYGYTF.